The 17 T cell receptor beta chains below all came from one sample that was sequenced in a study of blood T cell repertoires in COVID-19. The table came from immunoSEQ multiplex PCR; TCRdb's copy has only in-frame clones and leaves some out. The sample has 310,000 or so clones, 80% to 90% seen once; the top ten hold approximately 9.9%. Sequenced input: peripheral blood. The source of these receptors is a man aged 25-40 years with COVID-19, enrolled during active disease.

This chain uses TRBV28 with TRBJ2-5, with 14 positions matching TRBD2. The CDR3 length is 16 residues. Germline CDR1 MDHEN, CDR2 SYDVKM. V was clipped by 4 bases and J by 4 bases; unmatched bases: 5. The CDR3: CASSSGTSGSRETQYF. CDR3 nucleotides: TGTGCCAGCAGTTCCGGGACTAGCGGGAGTCGAGAGACCCAGTACTTC.

The gene calls are TRBV7-2 and TRBJ2-5, with a possible D match to TRBD1 (6 bases). The CDR3 extends over 15 amino acids. CDR1 and CDR2 (germline): SGHTA, FQGNSA. The V gene lost 3 bases and the J gene lost 2 bases, with 13 bases spanning the gap. CDR3 amino acids: CASSLVWDNQETQYF. CDR3 DNA: TGTGCCAGCAGCTTGGTTTGGGACAATCAAGAGACCCAGTACTTC.

The rearrangement joins TRBV1 to TRBJ1-2; TRBD1 was called by the table and not checked on the DNA. TRBV1 is listed as a pseudogene. CDR3 length equals 15 residues. CDR3 protein: CTSSQVPQINYGYTF. The CDR3 coding sequence is TGCACCAGCAGCCAAGTCCCACAGATAAACTATGGCTACACCTTC.

The gene calls are TRBV28 and TRBJ2-7; 11 nucleotides match TRBD1. This CDR3 is built from 14 residues. The ends lost 6 bases at V and 3 bases at J; junction bases unmatched: 4. CDR1 is MDHEN and CDR2 is SYDVKM in the germline V gene. The CDR3 loop reads CASSPGQGVYEQYF. CDR3 bases: TGTGCCAGCAGCCCGGGACAGGGGGTCTACGAGCAGTACTTC. The full variable domain, with the rest looked up from reference TRBV28 and TRBJ2-7, is DVKVTQSSRYLVKRTGEKVFLECVQDMDHENMFWYRQDPGLGLRLIYFSYDVKMKEKGDIPEGYSVSREKKERFSLILESASTNQTSMYLCASSPGQGVYEQYFGPGTRLTVT.

The rearrangement joins TRBV29-1 to TRBJ2-7; D gene unclear. CDR1 and CDR2 from the germline V gene are SQVTM and ANQGSEA. The CDR3 has 13 amino acids. V was cut by 3 bases and J by 3 bases, with 12 bases left in between. CDR3 residues: CSVDPNNYYEQYF. The CDR3 nucleotides read TGCAGCGTTGATCCTAATAACTACTACGAGCAGTACTTC.

J is TRBJ2-1 and V is TRBV29-1, with 9 bases that match TRBD2. This CDR3 region has 14 residues. The germline V gene has CDR1 SQVTM and CDR2 ANQGSEA. V gave up 6 bases and J gave up 5 bases; unmatched junction bases: 8. DNA of the CDR3: TGCAGCGTGCGAAAGCGGGGGGACAACAATGAGCAGTTCTTC. This gives the protein CSVRKRGDNNEQFF.

The gene calls are TRBV24-1 and TRBJ2-7, with 8 bases fitting TRBD1. The CDR3 loop spans 15 amino acids. V trimming: 7 bases; J trimming: 0 bases; junction bases outside the gene matches: 7. Germline V CDR1 and CDR2: KGHDR, SFDVKD. The CDR3 sequence is CATSRRGRFSYEQYF. The CDR3 DNA reads as TGTGCCACCAGCCGCAGGGGGCGCTTCTCCTACGAGCAGTACTTC.

On this clone itself: This specimen includes other DNA sequences encoding the same CDR3. The genes are TRBV19 and TRBJ2-3; possibly TRBD1 for D (6 bases). The CDR3 has 14 amino acids. Trimming shortened V by 2 bases and J by 2 bases, and 8 bases separated the two germline ends. Germline CDR1 and CDR2: LNHDA and SQIVND (reference sequence). This chain's CDR3 is CASSINRATDTQYF. The CDR3 DNA reads as TGTGCCAGTAGTATAAACAGGGCCACAGATACGCAGTATTTT.

V is TRBV7-2 and J is TRBJ2-1; D is undetermined. The germline V gene has CDR1 SGHTA and CDR2 FQGNSA. CDR3 length: 17 residues. Trimming took 2 bases from V and 0 from J, leaving 14 bases between them. The CDR3 DNA follows: TGTGCCAGCAGCTTAATATGGCTAGACGGCTCCTACAATGAGCAGTTCTTC. This gives the protein CASSLIWLDGSYNEQFF.

The V call is TRBV27, the J call TRBJ1-2; no definite D call. Trimming removed 5 bases from V and 4 bases from J, with 17 bases in between. Germline CDR1 and CDR2: MNHEY and SMNVEV (reference sequence). CDR3 size: 15 residues. The CDR3 region is CASSLRNPRFYGYTF. The CDR3 DNA reads as TGTGCCAGCAGTCTAAGAAATCCACGCTTCTATGGCTACACCTTC.

This chain joins TRBV18 and TRBJ1-1; no reliable D call. Trimming cost V 1 base and J 1 base, with 7 bases left between them. This CDR3 has 14 amino acids. Germline values: CDR1 KGHSH, CDR2 LQKENI. CDR3 bases: TGTGCCAGCTCACCACTGACAAGGAACACTGAAGCTTTCTTT. Encoded protein: CASSPLTRNTEAFF.

The V and J genes are TRBV5-6 and TRBJ2-7; the match to TRBD2 covers 7 bases. This CDR3 is built from 15 residues. Germline values: CDR1 SGHDT, CDR2 YYEEEE. J lost 1 base, V lost 4 bases, and 8 bases had no gene match. CDR3: CASSPGLAVSYEQYF. DNA for the CDR3: TGTGCCAGCAGCCCAGGTCTAGCGGTATCCTACGAGCAGTACTTC.

The rearrangement links TRBV4-1 to TRBJ1-5; D is ambiguous. With 4 bases removed from V and 3 bases from J, the gap between germline ends came to 16 bases. Germline-derived CDR1 and CDR2 are MGHRA and YSYEKL. The CDR3 consists of 16 residues. CDR3 in DNA: TGCGCCAGCAGCCTATCAATCCGAGGGATCAATCAGCCCCAGCATTTT. It encodes CASSLSIRGINQPQHF.

With regard to this clone: Additional DNA sequences in this sample encode the identical CDR3. The CDR3 reads CAWSVRGNQPQHF. The DNA for the CDR3 is TGTGCCTGGAGTGTACGGGGGAATCAGCCCCAGCATTTT. V gene TRBV30 combines with J gene TRBJ1-5, with a tentative D call TRBD1 (5 bases). The germline V and J ends were trimmed by 0 bases and 4 bases, with 7 bases remaining between them. This CDR3 region has 13 residues. Per germline, CDR1 GTSNPN and CDR2 SVGIG (reference sequence).

The J gene is TRBJ2-7, the V gene TRBV15; TRBD1 agrees at 11 bases. Germline V gene data show CDR1 as LNHNV and CDR2 as YYDKDF (reference sequence). Trimming at V came to 3 bases and at J to 6 bases, leaving 7 bases not matched to a gene. The CDR3 extends over 15 amino acids. CDR3 protein: CATSSPMGQGGEQYF. The CDR3 coding sequence is TGTGCCACCAGCAGCCCCATGGGACAGGGGGGCGAGCAGTACTTC.

The V gene is TRBV12-3 or TRBV12-4, the J gene TRBJ2-7; D might be TRBD1 (5 bases). The V and J ends lost 6 bases and 2 bases respectively, with 11 bases between them. The CDR3 covers 13 residues. CDR3 bases: TGTGCCAGCAGAGGGGATTTAACCTACGAGCAGTACTTC. Translation gives CASRGDLTYEQYF.

J is TRBJ1-2 and V is TRBV5-6; 8 bases are shared with TRBD1. The ends lost 4 bases at V and 4 bases at J; junction bases unmatched: 6. In germline, CDR1 is SGHDT, CDR2 YYEEEE. This CDR3 is built from 14 residues. CDR3 coding DNA: TGTGCCAGCAGCCTGGGGACAGGAAGCTATGGCTACACCTTC. It specifies CASSLGTGSYGYTF. Supplemented by reference TRBV5-6 and TRBJ1-2, the full variable domain reads DAGVTQSPTHLIKTRGQQVTLRCSPKSGHDTVSWYQQALGQGPQFIFQYYEEEERQRGNFPDRFSGHQFPNYSSELNVNALLLGDSALYLCASSLGTGSYGYTFGSGTRLTVV.